These 25 T cell receptor beta chains came from one sample sequenced in a study of T cell responses to AZD1222 COVID-19 vaccine. Measured with immunoSEQ multiplex PCR; TCRdb has only the in-frame clones, and not every one. The table lists around 45,000 clones, about 92% of them singletons. The sample in question was peripheral blood, obtained 28 days after the second AZD1222 dose. These receptors originate from an adult who received the AZD1222 COVID-19 vaccine.

The chain joins TRBV25-1 to TRBJ1-2; D remains ambiguous. Germline values: CDR1 MGHDK, CDR2 SYGVNS. This CDR3 has 11 residues. The V and J ends lost 4 bases and 5 bases respectively, with 5 bases between them. The DNA for the CDR3 is TGTGCCAGCAGTGTTCAGTATGGCTACACCTTC. Amino acids: CASSVQYGYTF.

This chain uses TRBV5-8 with TRBJ1-2, with no clear D. The CDR3 spans 15 residues. The ends were cut back, 0 bases at V and 8 bases at J, with 17 bases in the middle. The germline gives CDR1 SGHTS, CDR2 YDEGEE. CDR3 sequence reads: CASSLGQRIDHGYTF. The DNA for the CDR3 is TGTGCCAGCAGCTTGGGACAAAGGATTGATCACGGCTACACCTTC.

The genes are TRBV3-1 (or the pseudogene TRBV3-2) and TRBJ1-5; D is uncertain. CDR3 length equals 15 residues. In germline, CDR1 is LGHDT, CDR2 YNNKEL (reference sequence). V dropped 0 bases and J dropped 7 bases, with 13 bases sitting between them. The DNA of the CDR3 is TGTGCCAGCAGCCAAGATCAGGCAACGACCCAGCCCCAGCATTTT. Its protein is CASSQDQATTQPQHF.

V is TRBV2 and J is TRBJ1-5; tentatively, D is TRBD1 (5 bases). Between the trimmed V and J ends, which lost 1 base and 7 bases, there was a span of 14 bases. The CDR3 runs to 15 residues. CDR1 and CDR2 from the germline V gene are SNHLY and FYNNEI. This CDR3 is CASSEGQGSVQPQHF. As DNA, the CDR3 is TGTGCCAGCAGTGAAGGGCAGGGATCGGTGCAGCCCCAGCATTTT.

The chain has TRBV6-2 or TRBV6-3 and TRBJ2-1, with TRBD2 matching over 10 bases. Losses at the gene ends were 0 bases for V and 6 bases for J; bases not matched to a gene: 2. This CDR3 has 15 amino acids. Germline loops: CDR1 MNHEY, CDR2 SVGEGT. The CDR3 loop reads CASSYSSGGFNEQFF. The DNA of the CDR3 is TGTGCCAGCAGTTACTCTAGCGGGGGGTTCAATGAGCAGTTCTTC.

The rearrangement uses TRBV30 and TRBJ1-5; D may be TRBD1 (5 bases). Germline values: CDR1 GTSNPN, CDR2 SVGIG (reference sequence). With 5 bases removed from V and 4 bases from J, the gap between germline ends came to 12 bases. This CDR3 contains 13 residues. The CDR3 coding sequence is TGTGCCTGGGGGGGACGGGATAATCAGCCCCAGCATTTT. This gives the protein CAWGGRDNQPQHF.

The sample holds one count of this clone. V and J are TRBV6-5 and TRBJ2-2; TRBD1 aligns across 8 bases. The junction had 5 bases not matched to a gene; V was cut back by 6 bases and J by 2 bases. The germline V gene has CDR1 MNHEY and CDR2 SVGAGI. The CDR3 covers 15 residues. CDR3 bases: TGTGCCAGCAGGAGACAGGGGATAAACACCGGGGAGCTGTTTTTT. It is translated as CASRRQGINTGELFF.

The V gene is TRBV19, the J gene TRBJ2-3, with 7 nucleotides matching TRBD1. This CDR3 is 15 amino acids long. Germline CDR1 is LNHDA and CDR2 is SQIVND (reference sequence). V lost 5 bases to trimming and J lost 4 bases; unmatched junction nucleotides: 9. The CDR3 DNA reads TGTGCCAGTAGTCCGTGGACAGGAGCTTCAGATACGCAGTATTTT. As protein: CASSPWTGASDTQYF.

This clone appeared once. V is TRBV5-4 and J is TRBJ1-1; 10 nucleotides align to TRBD1. The germline V gene encodes CDR1 SGHNT and CDR2 YYREEE (reference sequence). The V gene end was trimmed by 4 bases and the J gene end by 1 base; junction bases not matched to a gene: 10. The CDR3 has 17 amino acids. The CDR3 nucleotides read TGTGCCAGCAGCCGTCCGGGACAGGGGAGTCGGAACACTGAAGCTTTCTTT. Translation gives CASSRPGQGSRNTEAFF.

The chain combines TRBV7-2 with TRBJ2-7; tentatively, D is TRBD1 (6 bases). The CDR3 is 14 amino acids. Germline V gene sequence: CDR1 SGHTA, CDR2 FQGNSA. V lost 1 base and J 6 bases, leaving 13 bases between the germline ends. CDR3 region: CASSLGATGREQYF. The CDR3 DNA sequence: TGTGCCAGCAGCTTAGGGGCCACAGGGCGCGAGCAGTACTTC.

The J gene is TRBJ2-5, the V gene TRBV20-1; 8 positions agree with TRBD2. Germline CDR1 and CDR2: DFQATT and SNEGSKA (reference sequence). The CDR3 sequence is 15 residues long. Trimming removed 3 bases from V and 1 base from J; junction bases left unmatched: 7. The CDR3, as DNA: TGCAGTGCTAGTTGGGATAGCGGGACCCAAGAGACCCAGTACTTC. Its translation is CSASWDSGTQETQYF.

CDR3 bases: TGTGCCAGCAGCTCCACGAGGAACATCCCAGATACGCAGTATTTT. Protein product: CASSSTRNIPDTQYF. The chain employs TRBV7-2 and TRBJ2-3; D unresolved. The CDR3 sequence is 15 residues long. Between the trimmed V and J ends, which lost 4 bases and 4 bases, there was a span of 15 bases. Germline CDR1 reads SGHTA; CDR2 reads FQGNSA. Combining the CDR3 with reference TRBV7-2 and TRBJ2-3 gives the whole variable domain GAGVSQSPSNKVTEKGKDVELRCDPISGHTALYWYRQSLGQGLEFLIYFQGNSAPDKSGLPSDRFSAERTGGSVSTLTIQRTQQEDSAVYLCASSSTRNIPDTQYFGPGTRLTVL.

The rearrangement uses TRBV5-1 and TRBJ1-1; D is undetermined. The CDR3 is 14 amino acids. V shed 4 bases and J shed 6 bases, with 16 bases lying between them. The germline V gene encodes CDR1 SGHRS and CDR2 YFSETQ. The CDR3 nucleotides read TGCGCCAGCAGCCCCCCCGGGGTCGGAGCTGAAGCTTTCTTT. As protein: CASSPPGVGAEAFF.

The gene calls are TRBV5-6 and TRBJ2-1, with no clear D. The CDR3 extends over 11 amino acids. Germline assignment: CDR1 SGHDT and CDR2 YYEEEE. Deletions cut 0 bases from V and 8 bases from J, with 3 bases between. CDR3 protein: CASSLEDEQFF. DNA of the CDR3: TGTGCCAGCAGCTTGGAAGATGAGCAGTTCTTC.

The chain carries TRBV4-3 and TRBJ1-6; TRBD1 is a possible D gene (6 bases). The ends were cut back, 2 bases at V and 0 bases at J, with 20 bases in the middle. This CDR3 is built from 20 residues. Germline values: CDR1 LGHNA, CDR2 YSLEER. CDR3 bases: TGCGCCAGCAGCCAATGGCTCACGACAGGTGAAAGCTCCTATAATTCACCCCTCCACTTT. It yields the protein CASSQWLTTGESSYNSPLHF.

The chain joins TRBV6-1 to TRBJ1-5; D is unclear. The CDR3 is made up of 13 amino acids. Germline CDR1 MNHNS, CDR2 SASEGT. Trimming removed 2 bases from V and 3 bases from J, with 5 bases in between. This CDR3 reads CASSERLNQPQHF. In DNA, the CDR3 is TGTGCCAGCAGTGAACGCCTCAATCAGCCCCAGCATTTT.

This chain joins TRBV19 and TRBJ1-2, with D tentatively TRBD1 (6 bases). The V end lost 1 base, the J end lost 4 bases, and 16 bases lay between the germline ends. The V gene's germline CDR1 is LNHDA and CDR2 SQIVND (reference sequence). This CDR3 is built from 16 residues. The CDR3 DNA reads TGTGCCAGTAGTATAGTTGCAGGGGCGCAGGTCTATGGCTACACCTTC. Its protein product is CASSIVAGAQVYGYTF.

The rearrangement links TRBV15 to TRBJ1-1, with no clear D. Between the trimmed V and J ends, which lost 1 base and 5 bases, there was a span of 8 bases. Per the germline V gene, CDR1 is LNHNV and CDR2 is YYDKDF (reference sequence). This CDR3 spans 13 amino acids. The CDR3 coding sequence is TGTGCCACCAGCAGAGGTGTGGGAACTGAAGCTTTCTTT. This gives the protein CATSRGVGTEAFF.

The chain carries TRBV12-3 or TRBV12-4 and TRBJ1-2, with TRBD1 matching over 8 bases. The V gene end was trimmed by 5 bases and the J gene end by 5 bases; junction bases not matched to a gene: 4. The CDR3 sequence is 13 residues long. The CDR3 DNA follows: TGTGCCAGCAGTGCAGGGGGCCCGTATGGCTACACCTTC. Protein sequence: CASSAGGPYGYTF.

V gene TRBV19 combines with J gene TRBJ1-5, with D possibly TRBD1 on 5 matching bases. The CDR3 has 15 residues. Germline V lookup: CDR1 LNHDA, CDR2 SQIVND (reference sequence). With 4 bases removed from V and 3 bases from J, the gap between germline ends came to 13 bases. CDR3 sequence (DNA): TGTGCCAGTAGTACGGGGACCGGGCACAATCAGCCCCAGCATTTT. This codes for CASSTGTGHNQPQHF.

This chain uses TRBV10-2 with TRBJ2-3, with 9 positions matching TRBD2. In germline, CDR1 is WSHSY, CDR2 SAAADI. The J segment lost 6 bases and the V segment lost 11 bases, leaving 3 bases of the junction unmatched. The CDR3 has 11 residues. The CDR3 sequence: CAAREGDTQYF. For the CDR3, the DNA is TGCGCCGCGCGGGAGGGTGATACGCAGTATTTT.

This chain joins TRBV20-1 and TRBJ1-2, with a tentative D call TRBD1 (6 bases). V lost 6 bases to trimming and J lost 0 bases, with 11 bases between them. There are 13 residues in the CDR3. The germline CDR1 and CDR2 sequences are DFQATT and SNEGSKA (reference sequence). CDR3 coding DNA: TGCAGTGCGAGTAGGGGGTCTAACTATGGCTACACCTTC. This encodes CSASRGSNYGYTF.

This clone came up once. This chain uses TRBV19 with TRBJ1-1; D may be TRBD1 (5 bases). The germline gives CDR1 LNHDA, CDR2 SQIVND (reference sequence). Trimming stripped 11 bases from V and 2 bases from J, with 15 bases between. CDR3 length: 13 residues. The CDR3 protein is CAASNQGNTEAFF. As DNA, the CDR3 is TGTGCCGCATCGAATCAGGGAAACACTGAAGCTTTCTTT. Variable domain in full (rest from reference TRBV19 and TRBJ1-1): DGGITQSPKYLFRKEGQNVTLSCEQNLNHDAMYWYRQDPGQGLRLIYYSQIVNDFQKGDIAEGYSVSREKKESFPLTVTSAQKNPTAFYLCAASNQGNTEAFFGQGTRLTVV.

The chain is built from TRBV3-1 (or the pseudogene TRBV3-2) and TRBJ1-1; unclear D gene. With 8 bases removed from V and 3 bases from J, the gap between germline ends came to 13 bases. This CDR3 is 13 amino acids long. Germline V gives CDR1 LGHDT, CDR2 YNNKEL (reference sequence). The DNA for the CDR3 is TGTGCCAGCTCCCTAAAGAGGTACACTGAAGCTTTCTTT. Protein product: CASSLKRYTEAFF.

The rearrangement links TRBV3-1 (or the pseudogene TRBV3-2) to TRBJ1-2; weak D call: TRBD1 (5 bases). Trimming cost V 4 bases and J 8 bases, with 17 bases left between them. CDR3 length: 14 residues. Germline V CDR1 and CDR2: LGHDT, YNNKEL (reference sequence). Here the CDR3 DNA reads TGTGCCAGCAGCCGAGCGGGGGGGGAGGAGGGCTACACCTTC. This translates into CASSRAGGEEGYTF.